Following are 21 T cell receptor beta chains from one sample sequenced in a study of cytomegalovirus exposure and HLA in healthy donors. The PCR ran on 60 Vbeta and 13 Jbeta primers. TCRdb's table, derived via immunoSEQ multiplex PCR, lists solely in-frame clones and lacks some. The sample holds 180,000 or so clones, 75% to 85% seen once. The sequencing input was PBMCs. These receptors originate from a woman between 50 and 59 years old in good health and CMV-seronegative.

The chain joins TRBV7-9 to TRBJ1-2; maybe TRBD1 (5 bases). V was pared by 1 base and J by 2 bases, with 20 bases between. The germline V gene encodes CDR1 SEHNR and CDR2 FQNEAQ (reference sequence). The CDR3 loop spans 18 amino acids. CDR3 loop: CASSLVLSGQGINYGYTF. In DNA form, the CDR3 reads TGTGCCAGCAGCTTAGTTCTATCTGGGCAGGGCATCAACTATGGCTACACCTTC.

This clone occurred once. The V and J genes are TRBV29-1 and TRBJ2-1; 9 bases align to TRBD2. Trimming cost V 0 bases and J 3 bases; bases outside gene matches: 12. This CDR3 spans 18 amino acids. The germline gives CDR1 SQVTM, CDR2 ANQGSEA. CDR3 bases: TGCAGCGTTGAAGATTTAGTCGCGGGAGGGTTTGGCTACAATGAGCAGTTCTTC. It is translated as CSVEDLVAGGFGYNEQFF.

The chain employs TRBV5-1 and TRBJ1-2, with TRBD1 matching 8 bases. V lost 4 bases to trimming and J lost 2 bases; unmatched junction nucleotides: 10. Germline V gene sequence: CDR1 SGHRS, CDR2 YFSETQ. The CDR3 is made up of 16 amino acids. CDR3 DNA: TGCGCCAGCAGCCCGGAAGGACAGGGAGCAAACTATGGCTACACCTTC. Encoded protein: CASSPEGQGANYGYTF.

V and J are TRBV7-9 and TRBJ1-2, with 10 bases matching TRBD1. The junction had 6 bases not matched to a gene; V was cut back by 5 bases and J by 6 bases. Germline-derived CDR1 and CDR2 are SEHNR and FQNEAQ (reference sequence). This CDR3 is 14 amino acids long. CDR3 residues: CASSETGGDHGYTF. CDR3 coding DNA: TGTGCCAGCAGCGAGACAGGGGGCGATCATGGCTACACCTTC.

The rearrangement links TRBV28 to TRBJ2-7; 8 bases fit TRBD2. Germline CDR1 and CDR2: MDHEN and SYDVKM. The CDR3 length is 14 residues. With V trimmed by 5 bases and J by 2 bases, 5 bases remained unmatched. In DNA, the CDR3 is TGTGCCAGCAGTAGCGGGAGTAGCCCCTACGAGCAGTACTTC. Its translation: CASSSGSSPYEQYF. Filled out from reference TRBV28 and TRBJ2-7, the complete variable domain reads DVKVTQSSRYLVKRTGEKVFLECVQDMDHENMFWYRQDPGLGLRLIYFSYDVKMKEKGDIPEGYSVSREKKERFSLILESASTNQTSMYLCASSSGSSPYEQYFGPGTRLTVT.

The chain combines TRBV9 with TRBJ2-7; 7 bases fit TRBD1. Germline V gene sequence: CDR1 SGDLS, CDR2 YYNGEE. Trimming at V came to 0 bases and at J to 2 bases, leaving 5 bases not matched to a gene. There are 15 residues in the CDR3. The CDR3 is CASSVESGGTYEQYF. In nucleotides, the CDR3 is TGTGCCAGCAGCGTAGAATCAGGGGGAACCTACGAGCAGTACTTC.

The chain couples TRBV4-3 to TRBJ2-7, with 8 bases that match TRBD2. CDR1 LGHNA and CDR2 YSLEER come from the germline V gene. Germline trimming cut 0 bases from V and 4 bases from J; bases unmatched to any gene: 8. CDR3 length: 16 residues. As DNA, the CDR3 is TGCGCCAGCAGCCAAGATACCGGCGGGAGGATTTACGAGCAGTACTTC. Protein product: CASSQDTGGRIYEQYF.

The chain combines TRBV2 with TRBJ2-1; the D is unclear. V was pared by 4 bases and J by 0 bases, with 7 bases between. Germline V gene lookup returns CDR1 SNHLY and CDR2 FYNNEI. The CDR3 covers 14 residues. CDR3 sequence reads: CASSVRSSYNEQFF. In nucleotides, the CDR3 is TGTGCCAGCAGTGTGCGGAGCTCCTACAATGAGCAGTTCTTC.

The chain has TRBV18 and TRBJ2-2; D call uncertain. V was pared by 3 bases and J by 3 bases, with 8 bases between. CDR1 is KGHSH, CDR2 LQKENI, per germline. The CDR3 has 14 residues. The CDR3 DNA sequence: TGTGCCAGCTCACCTTGGGCAGACACCGGGGAGCTGTTTTTT. Translated, it gives CASSPWADTGELFF.

This chain joins TRBV18 and TRBJ2-7, with TRBD1 as a possible D gene (5 bases). The CDR3 has 14 residues. Germline lookup yields CDR1 KGHSH and CDR2 LQKENI. V lost 0 bases to trimming and J lost 2 bases, with 8 bases between them. The CDR3 bases are TGTGCCAGCTCACCACCGTCGACAGCCTACGAGCAGTACTTC. Its translation is CASSPPSTAYEQYF.

J is TRBJ2-2 and V is TRBV4-1; tentative D call: TRBD1 (5 bases). The CDR3 spans 16 residues. V was shortened by 1 base and J by 2 bases, with 11 bases between the two germline ends. Germline CDR1 reads MGHRA; CDR2 reads YSYEKL. CDR3 amino acids: CASSQGQGPNTGELFF. The CDR3 nucleotides read TGCGCCAGCAGCCAAGGTCAGGGTCCTAACACCGGGGAGCTGTTTTTT.

CDR3 sequence reads: CASSDEGLGKNIQYF. The CDR3 region has the DNA TGTGCCAGCAGTGACGAGGGCTTGGGCAAAAACATTCAGTACTTC. The chain recombines TRBV2 with TRBJ2-4; D is possibly TRBD2 (5 bases). Looked up from germline, CDR1 is SNHLY and CDR2 is FYNNEI. The CDR3 is made up of 15 amino acids. V was trimmed by 3 bases and J by 3 bases, leaving 12 bases between them.

This rearrangement joins TRBV4-3 to TRBJ2-2, with 7 nucleotides matching TRBD2. V lost 5 bases and J lost 5; bases outside the gene matches: 8. Germline lookup yields CDR1 LGHNA and CDR2 YSLEER. The CDR3 spans 15 residues. CDR3 sequence (DNA): TGCGCCAGCAGCGGAGCGGGAATGGGGACCGGGGAGCTGTTTTTT. Translating gives CASSGAGMGTGELFF.

The chain couples TRBV7-6 to TRBJ1-5; D is unresolved. This CDR3 has 17 residues. The V gene's germline CDR1 is SGHVS and CDR2 FNYEAQ. Trimming left V 0 bases short and J 0 bases short, with 12 bases between. DNA of the CDR3: TGTGCCAGCAGCTTAGCGGCAGGTCTATATAGCAATCAGCCCCAGCATTTT. This translates into CASSLAAGLYSNQPQHF.

The gene calls are TRBV28 and TRBJ2-3, with TRBD1 matching over 7 bases. V lost 5 bases and J lost 3; bases outside the gene matches: 8. Germline-derived CDR1 and CDR2 are MDHEN and SYDVKM. The CDR3 consists of 15 residues. The chain's CDR3 is CASSHRDRVTDTQYF. Written as DNA, the CDR3 is TGTGCCAGCAGTCACCGGGACAGAGTAACAGATACGCAGTATTTT.

This chain connects TRBV6-1 to TRBJ2-7; TRBD2 agrees at 13 bases. The germline CDR1 and CDR2 sequences are MNHNS and SASEGT. V gave up 4 bases and J gave up 2 bases; unmatched junction bases: 8. CDR3 length: 17 residues. The CDR3 is CASSVGTSGVLTYEQYF. In DNA form, the CDR3 reads TGTGCCAGCAGTGTCGGGACTAGCGGGGTACTCACCTACGAGCAGTACTTC.

The J gene is TRBJ2-3, the V gene TRBV7-2, with 9 positions matching TRBD2. V dropped 2 bases and J dropped 6; count of bases not matched to a gene: 12. The germline CDR1 and CDR2 sequences are SGHTA and FQGNSA. The CDR3 length is 17 residues. DNA of the CDR3: TGTGCCAGCAGCTTATATCCAGCGGGGGGAACAGGGGATACGCAGTATTTT. Amino acids: CASSLYPAGGTGDTQYF.

Only a few counts were recorded for this clone. The rearrangement joins TRBV28 to TRBJ2-2; possible D gene TRBD1, 5 bases. CDR3 size: 13 residues. CDR1 MDHEN and CDR2 SYDVKM come from the germline V gene. V was pared by 6 bases and J by 1 base, with 6 bases between. The CDR3, as DNA: TGTGCCAGCAGACAGGAGAACACCGGGGAGCTGTTTTTT. This gives the protein CASRQENTGELFF. Variable domain in full (rest from reference TRBV28 and TRBJ2-2): DVKVTQSSRYLVKRTGEKVFLECVQDMDHENMFWYRQDPGLGLRLIYFSYDVKMKEKGDIPEGYSVSREKKERFSLILESASTNQTSMYLCASRQENTGELFFGEGSRLTVL.

This chain connects TRBV9 to TRBJ2-7; TRBD1 is a possible D gene (5 bases). CDR3 length equals 14 residues. V shed 0 bases and J shed 2 bases, with 9 bases lying between them. Germline values: CDR1 SGDLS, CDR2 YYNGEE. The CDR3 loop is CASSVVDSPYEQYF. CDR3 sequence (DNA): TGTGCCAGCAGCGTAGTCGACAGCCCCTACGAGCAGTACTTC.

The chain recombines TRBV11-1 with TRBJ2-7; 7 bases are a match to TRBD2. The CDR3 has 17 amino acids. Trimming took 4 bases from V and 6 from J; bases not matched to a gene: 18. CDR1 is SGHAT and CDR2 is FQDESV in the germline V gene (reference sequence). CDR3: CASSSVGGDYRPSEQYF. For the CDR3, the DNA is TGTGCCAGCAGCTCTGTGGGAGGGGACTACAGACCTAGCGAGCAGTACTTC.

The chain is built from TRBV11-2 and TRBJ2-2, with TRBD2 matching 8 bases. CDR1 and CDR2 (germline): SGHAT, FQNNGV. The CDR3 covers 16 residues. V lost 5 bases, J lost 7 bases, and 12 bases stayed unmatched. The CDR3 spells CASSTSSGGLVGELFF. DNA of the CDR3: TGTGCCAGCAGCACGAGTTCGGGGGGGCTCGTCGGGGAGCTGTTTTTT.